This T cell receptor beta chain stems from a study of shared clonotypes between healthy human individuals. Selected positively for CCR7 and CD45RO-negative, naive CD8 cells excluded terminally differentiated effector memory CD45RA+ cells. The CDR3 consists of 16 residues. The V and J ends lost 5 bases and 4 bases, in that order; junction bases with no gene match: 10. Germline loops: CDR1 MNHEY, CDR2 SMNVEV (reference sequence). Broader study findings: Clonotype sharing across donors was expected to vary with sequencing depth.

Comments on this clone: No antigen is known for it.

The DNA input per sorted-subset replicate PCR was roughly 0.2 ug, corresponding to roughly 30,000 T cell genomes. The protocol was immunoSEQ multiplex PCR, while the TCRdb copy is restricted to in-frame clones and leaves out a portion. The table shows under 700,000 clones, with around 96% occurring only once. This clonotype was sampled from a woman in her 30s in good health. Material for sequencing was naive CD8+ T cells sorted from blood. This chain joins TRBV27 and TRBJ2-2; 7 positions match TRBD1. CDR3 in amino acids: CASSPTGPRFTGELFF. The CDR3 region has the DNA TGTGCCAGCAGTCCGACAGGGCCTAGGTTCACCGGGGAGCTGTTTTTT.